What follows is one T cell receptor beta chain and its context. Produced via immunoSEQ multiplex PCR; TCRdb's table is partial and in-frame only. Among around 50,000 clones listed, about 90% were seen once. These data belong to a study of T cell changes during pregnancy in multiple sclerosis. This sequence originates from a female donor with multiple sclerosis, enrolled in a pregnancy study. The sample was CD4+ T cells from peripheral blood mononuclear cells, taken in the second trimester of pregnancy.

The CDR3 reads CATQPGANSPLHF. The CDR3 nucleotides read TGTGCCACGCAACCAGGGGCGAATTCACCCCTCCACTTT. The chain uses TRBV19 and TRBJ1-6; tentative D call: TRBD1 (6 bases). Germline lookup yields CDR1 LNHDA and CDR2 SQIVND (reference sequence). Trimming took 10 bases from V and 7 from J, leaving 14 bases between them. The CDR3 runs to 13 residues. The full variable domain, its missing parts supplied by reference TRBV19 and TRBJ1-6, is DGGITQSPKYLFRKEGQNVTLSCEQNLNHDAMYWYRQDPGQGLRLIYYSQIVNDFQKGDIAEGYSVSREKKESFPLTVTSAQKNPTAFYLCATQPGANSPLHFGNGTRLTVT.